The clone carrying this TCR beta chain was seen only a few times. The antigen is undetermined. There were healthy Caucasian individuals from Russia, aged roughly 6 to 95, serving as donors. The amount of total RNA extracted per sample was at least 5.5 micrograms. The entry originates in a study of blood T cells in healthy people across ages. The study's findings and limits: Across the age range, TCR beta diversity per million T cells fell in a roughly linear way.

This CDR3 is built from 17 residues. CDR1 is MNHEY, CDR2 SVGEGT, per germline. Trimming removed 6 bases from V and 0 bases from J; junction bases left unmatched: 6. Alongside a J-beta primer mix, a sample-barcoded 5' primer served in a second PCR lasting 7 to 11 cycles. TCRdb called the 5' RACE reads again in MiXCR, with one record for every CDR3 protein. Counted here are around 1,900,000 distinct CDR3 sequences, roughly two fifths occurring once; the ten biggest clones make up roughly 23%. What was sequenced was blood. The TCR sequence derives from a human donor in good health. The J gene is TRBJ2-1, the V gene TRBV6-2 or TRBV6-3; 12 bases map to TRBD2. Here the CDR3 reads CASRRLAGANSYNEQFF. DNA for the CDR3: TGTGCCAGCAGAAGACTAGCGGGGGCTAACTCCTACAATGAGCAGTTCTTC.